Listed below are T cell receptor beta chains from one sample, sequenced in a study of blood T cell repertoires in COVID-19. The protocol was immunoSEQ multiplex PCR, while the TCRdb copy is restricted to in-frame clones and leaves out a portion. The data show about 280,000 clones, with roughly 87% seen just once and roughly 9% held by the top ten. What was sequenced was peripheral blood. Receptors were obtained from a man aged 18 to 35 with active or convalescent COVID-19. The conserved cysteine and the conserved F or W are not part of the CDR3 here. Size is stated for part of the rows, as once, few or many counts, or as a class when the clone is expanded.

V,size,J,CDR3
TRBV11-2,-,TRBJ2-6,ASSLRGLLLSGANVLT
TRBV5-6,-,TRBJ1-5,ASSLLGGIQPQH
TRBV6-4,-,TRBJ2-3,ASSESGRGSTDTQY
TRBV18,-,TRBJ2-1,ASSPDRGKKF
TRBV15,-,TRBJ2-2,ATNPTGAHTGELF
TRBV7-2,-,TRBJ1-2,ASRPDSNYGYT
TRBV6-5,-,TRBJ1-2,ASNLLRGNYGYT
TRBV7-6,once,TRBJ2-2,ASSYLGQGNTGELF
TRBV7-2,-,TRBJ1-2,ASSPRGGILYGYT
TRBV10-3,-,TRBJ2-1,AIRGTGRNEQF
TRBV4-3,once,TRBJ1-5,ASSQGTGASNQPQH
TRBV11-2,-,TRBJ2-5,ASSTPGRWSAD
TRBV27,-,TRBJ2-7,ASSLGAEQY
TRBV15,-,TRBJ2-2,ATSTSVLAGGPDIGELF
TRBV27,-,TRBJ1-5,ASSYTGGNQPQH
TRBV4-1,few,TRBJ2-7,ASSQDNPGEGRYEQY
TRBV6-1,medium-sized,TRBJ2-7,ASSEETGQGSYEQY
TRBV5-5,-,TRBJ1-1,ASSLGTGAAEAF
TRBV19,-,TRBJ2-2,ASSMIQGGTGELF
TRBV13,-,TRBJ2-5,ASSLIGAGGGETQY
TRBV7-3,-,TRBJ1-2,ASSLGQGEGGYT
TRBV6-5,-,TRBJ1-5,ASSYTLGGPQH
TRBV19,-,TRBJ1-5,ASSIYIPDSNQPQH
TRBV7-9,-,TRBJ2-2,ASSSFAAPGELF
TRBV2,-,TRBJ1-5,ASSEQALSNQPQH
TRBV1,-,TRBJ2-1,TSSQDPLRAVSSYNEQF
TRBV19,-,TRBJ1-1,ASSLRGGTEAF
TRBV6-5,-,TRBJ1-3,ASASSGNTIY
TRBV27,-,TRBJ1-2,ASRIVWGQNYGYT
TRBV6-4,-,TRBJ2-1,ASSLLAGGPGNEQF
TRBV5-1,few,TRBJ2-5,ASSLAGVQETQY
TRBV12-3/TRBV12-4,-,TRBJ2-7,ASSFVRGYEQY
TRBV9,-,TRBJ1-2,ATGGSRNGYT
TRBV15,-,TRBJ2-7,ATSSSGDPYEQY
TRBV5-1,-,TRBJ1-1,ASTSRQGSTEAF
TRBV10-2,-,TRBJ2-6,ASSESSGTGGYSGANVLT
TRBV2,-,TRBJ2-7,ASRGTGGGFHEQY
TRBV9,-,TRBJ1-2,ASSGSSRGYT
TRBV10-3,-,TRBJ1-2,AGQGDTSDYGYT
TRBV5-1,-,TRBJ2-1,ASKTSGGFYEQF
TRBV2,-,TRBJ2-5,ASSEGLAGSDQETQY
TRBV25-1,-,TRBJ1-2,ASSEPGYYYGYT
TRBV27,-,TRBJ2-2,ASSLEQGGTGELF
TRBV5-1,-,TRBJ2-7,ASSLTGVYEQY
TRBV9,-,TRBJ1-3,ASSPDRGLGNTIY
TRBV18,-,TRBJ2-2,ASSPSAPGTGELF
TRBV5-4,once,TRBJ2-2,ASSLAGIAGSAGELF
TRBV9,-,TRBJ1-5,ASSVGTGLGLPQH
TRBV5-4,-,TRBJ2-1,ASSFTTNEQF
TRBV7-9,-,TRBJ2-5,ASSSRGRPGETQY
TRBV5-4,-,TRBJ1-5,ASSPGQGAGQPQH
TRBV4-2,-,TRBJ1-5,ASSQATGQLNQPQH
TRBV5-1,few,TRBJ1-5,ASSLGGAGQPQH
TRBV5-6,-,TRBJ1-2,ASSPEGAGGFYGYT
TRBV5-1,-,TRBJ2-7,ASSPFDGTTEQY
TRBV4-1,-,TRBJ1-6,ASSYYSDREYNSPLH
TRBV7-9,-,TRBJ2-7,ASSENPGTFSYEQY
TRBV10-3,-,TRBJ2-5,AISERGTEETQY
TRBV4-1,-,TRBJ2-7,ASSQGGQGLPYEQY